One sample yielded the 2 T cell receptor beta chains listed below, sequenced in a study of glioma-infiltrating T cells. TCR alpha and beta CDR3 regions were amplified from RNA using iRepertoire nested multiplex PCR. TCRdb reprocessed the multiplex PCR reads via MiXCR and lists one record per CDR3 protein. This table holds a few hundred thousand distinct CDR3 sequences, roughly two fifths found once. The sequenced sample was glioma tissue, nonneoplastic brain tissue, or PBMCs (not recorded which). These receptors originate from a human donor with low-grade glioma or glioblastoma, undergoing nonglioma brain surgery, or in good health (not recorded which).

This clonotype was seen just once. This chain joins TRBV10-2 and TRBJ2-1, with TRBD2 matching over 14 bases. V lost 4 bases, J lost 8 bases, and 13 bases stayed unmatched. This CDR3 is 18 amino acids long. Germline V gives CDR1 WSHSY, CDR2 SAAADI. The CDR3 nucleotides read TGCGCCAGCAGTGGGACTAGCGGGAGGTCAGTTGGTCGTGATGAGCAGTTCTTC. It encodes CASSGTSGRSVGRDEQFF.

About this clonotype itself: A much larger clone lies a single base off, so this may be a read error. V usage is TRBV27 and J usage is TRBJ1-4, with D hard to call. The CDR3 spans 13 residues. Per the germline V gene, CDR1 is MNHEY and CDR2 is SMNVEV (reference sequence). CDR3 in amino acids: CASSRQVNEKVFF. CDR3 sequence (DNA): TGTGCCAGCAGTAGGCAGGTTAATGAAAAAGTGTTTTTT.